This is a list of T cell receptor beta chains from one sample in a study of CD8 T cells in ankylosing spondylitis. TCRdb re-called the 5' RACE reads with MiXCR, one entry per CDR3 protein. The sample lists roughly 42,000 distinct CDR3 sequences; about 2.5% were seen once. The sample taken for sequencing was blood, either unsorted or a sorted T cell fraction (not recorded which). These receptors all stem from a male donor with ankylosing spondylitis or in good health (not recorded which). Each CDR3 is given without its conserved first and last residue. The D gene is left open where the match is weak. Rows give clone size only sometimes, using once, few, many, or a class for an expanded clone.

abundance | j_gene | d_gene | v_gene | CDR3aa
many | TRBJ2-3 | TRBD2 | TRBV9 | ASSPSGRAGDTQY
NA | TRBJ2-1 | NA | TRBV9 | ASSPRGRDEQF
many | TRBJ2-1 | NA | TRBV9 | ASSVVGNTGEQF
many | TRBJ2-7 | NA | TRBV9 | ASSAAEGEQY
large | TRBJ2-2 | NA | TRBV9 | ASSEGLNTGELF
medium-sized | TRBJ2-4 | NA | TRBV9 | ASSLPGSKNIQY
many | TRBJ2-1 | TRBD2 | TRBV9 | ASSVVGNSGIDEQF
many | TRBJ2-7 | NA | TRBV9 | ASSVDRDSYEQY
NA | TRBJ2-7 | NA | TRBV23-1 | ASSQSRQDSYEQY
many | TRBJ2-7 | TRBD2 | TRBV9 | ASSVTSGGYYEQY
many | TRBJ2-7 | NA | TRBV9 | ASSDTLFPGPPGEQY
many | TRBJ2-3 | TRBD2 | TRBV9 | ASSVVPSGRDTQY
many | TRBJ1-5 | NA | TRBV9 | ASSGSYQPQH
many | TRBJ2-3 | TRBD2 | TRBV9 | ASSPLRVGLAGGEDTQY
many | TRBJ2-3 | TRBD2 | TRBV9 | ASSPRLAGAVSTDTQY
many | TRBJ2-7 | TRBD2 | TRBV9 | ASSVGSGTSGAYSYEQY
many | TRBJ2-2 | TRBD2 | TRBV9 | ASSARLAEDTGELF
many | TRBJ2-3 | TRBD2 | TRBV9 | ASSVGNSGTPDTQY
many | TRBJ2-4 | TRBD1 | TRBV9 | ASSSQGDRATQY
many | TRBJ2-1 | TRBD2 | TRBV9 | ASSVATSGLGEQF
many | TRBJ2-1 | NA | TRBV9 | ASSVGVNNEQF
many | TRBJ1-3 | NA | TRBV9 | ASSRLAGTGRNTIY
many | TRBJ1-3 | NA | TRBV9 | ASSVRPSGNTIY
many | TRBJ1-5 | NA | TRBV9 | ASSVALGQPQH
many | TRBJ1-1 | TRBD1 | TRBV9 | ASSVGGTGNTEAF
many | TRBJ2-1 | NA | TRBV9 | ASSVEVYNEQF
many | TRBJ2-5 | NA | TRBV9 | ASSVRGGETQY
many | TRBJ2-7 | NA | TRBV9 | ASSVDWTASSEQY
many | TRBJ1-1 | NA | TRBV9 | ASSPLLSGNTEAF
many | TRBJ2-1 | TRBD2 | TRBV9 | ASSGSGRVNEQF
few | TRBJ2-1 | NA | TRBV9 | ATGTNEQF
many | TRBJ2-1 | NA | TRBV9 | ASSATSRNEQF
many | TRBJ1-2 | TRBD1 | TRBV9 | ASSIRSGGGAYGYT
many | TRBJ2-4 | NA | TRBV9 | ASSEGPSNIQY
NA | TRBJ2-3 | TRBD2 | TRBV9 | ASSALSGGTDTQY
many | TRBJ2-7 | NA | TRBV9 | ASSRTPYSYEQY
many | TRBJ2-1 | TRBD2 | TRBV9 | ASSVATAMGGLAAYNEQF
many | TRBJ2-3 | NA | TRBV9 | ASSVLSGQPDLY
many | TRBJ2-3 | NA | TRBV9 | ASSLTPVSTDTQY
many | TRBJ2-2 | NA | TRBV9 | ASSVDGVTGELF
many | TRBJ2-7 | NA | TRBV9 | ASSSSEAGYHEQY
many | TRBJ1-1 | NA | TRBV9 | ASSVERGTEAF
many | TRBJ2-3 | TRBD2 | TRBV9 | ASSALSGRATDTQY
many | TRBJ2-3 | NA | TRBV9 | ASSVDLLAADTQY
many | TRBJ2-7 | TRBD2 | TRBV9 | ASSVAWRERLGEQY
many | TRBJ2-3 | TRBD2 | TRBV9 | ASSAGTSPTDTQY
few | TRBJ2-1 | TRBD2 | TRBV9 | AGSPRTSGTYNEQF
many | TRBJ2-2 | NA | TRBV9 | ASRAFYTGELF
many | TRBJ1-4 | NA | TRBV9 | ASSASTRQSFNEKLF
many | TRBJ2-7 | TRBD1 | TRBV9 | ASSADREYEQY
many | TRBJ2-1 | TRBD2 | TRBV9 | ASSVGSGKIPEQF
many | TRBJ2-7 | TRBD2 | TRBV9 | ASSATPGGLAGRYEQY
many | TRBJ2-7 | TRBD1 | TRBV9 | ASSVDYGQGRYEQY
many | TRBJ2-3 | NA | TRBV9 | ATAPRPESDTQY